A selection of T cell receptor beta chains follows, all from one sample in a study of beta chain features in type 1 diabetes. TCRdb keeps only in-frame clones here, not all; method: immunoSEQ multiplex PCR. This table has hundreds of thousands of clones, roughly 15% appearing once. The source material was naive CD4+ T cells from blood. The source is a man aged 18 to 29 in good health. CDR3s include the opening cysteine and the closing phenylalanine or tryptophan. D genes are given only for firm matches. Some rows have no size entry. The others give once, few or many, or a class for an expanded clone.

CDR3: CSVEEDSSYEQYF
DNA: TGCAGCGTTGAAGAGGACAGTTCCTACGAGCAGTACTTC
J: TRBJ2-7
D: -
size: few
V: TRBV29-1

CDR3: CASSLGLGVTDTQYF
DNA: TGTGCCAGCAGCTTAGGTTTGGGGGTCACAGATACGCAGTATTTT
J: TRBJ2-3
D: -
size: few
V: TRBV7-2

CDR3: CASSFPTSGRVNEQFF
DNA: TGTGCCAGCAGTTTTCCGACTAGCGGGAGAGTCAATGAGCAGTTCTTC
J: TRBJ2-1
D: TRBD2
size: few
V: TRBV27

CDR3: CASSTQGASTDTQYF
DNA: TGTGCCAGCAGCACTCAGGGGGCGAGCACAGATACGCAGTATTTT
J: TRBJ2-3
D: TRBD1
size: many
V: TRBV7-3

CDR3: CASSLSLYSYEQYF
DNA: TGTGCCAGCAGCCTGTCCCTCTACTCCTACGAGCAGTACTTC
J: TRBJ2-7
D: -
size: -
V: TRBV6-1

CDR3: CASSNGGRMNTGELFF
DNA: TGTGCCAGCAGCAACGGGGGCCGGATGAACACCGGGGAGCTGTTTTTT
J: TRBJ2-2
D: -
size: few
V: TRBV7-2

CDR3: CASSQDATINYGYTF
DNA: TGTGCCAGCAGCCAAGACGCCACCATTAACTATGGCTACACCTTC
J: TRBJ1-2
D: -
size: -
V: TRBV4-2

CDR3: CASSLGGQGATGELFF
DNA: TGTGCCAGCAGCTTGGGGGGACAGGGGGCCACCGGGGAGCTGTTTTTT
J: TRBJ2-2
D: TRBD1
size: -
V: TRBV5-4

CDR3: CSAVPGGEETQYF
DNA: TGCAGCGCCGTTCCAGGAGGGGAAGAGACCCAGTACTTC
J: TRBJ2-5
D: -
size: -
V: TRBV29-1

CDR3: CASSQTAKSQETQYF
DNA: TGTGCCAGCAGTCAGACGGCAAAGTCCCAAGAGACCCAGTACTTC
J: TRBJ2-5
D: -
size: few
V: TRBV5-4

CDR3: CASSPGTSGSYEQFF
DNA: TGTGCCAGCAGCCCCGGGACTAGCGGGAGTTATGAGCAGTTCTTC
J: TRBJ2-1
D: TRBD2
size: few
V: TRBV7-2

CDR3: CSVKGQQETQYF
DNA: TGCAGCGTCAAAGGACAGCAAGAGACCCAGTACTTC
J: TRBJ2-5
D: -
size: few
V: TRBV29-1

CDR3: CASSPRGLNTEAFF
DNA: TGCGCCAGCAGCCCCAGGGGGCTGAACACTGAAGCTTTCTTT
J: TRBJ1-1
D: TRBD1
size: few
V: TRBV4-1

CDR3: CASSVIAGGHEQYF
DNA: TGTGCCAGCAGTGTAATAGCGGGGGGGCACGAGCAGTACTTC
J: TRBJ2-7
D: TRBD2
size: -
V: TRBV27

CDR3: CASSRSGGDQPQHF
DNA: TGTGCCAGCAGCCGTTCGGGGGGCGATCAGCCCCAGCATTTT
J: TRBJ1-5
D: -
size: -
V: TRBV2

CDR3: CASSRTSYYEQYF
DNA: TGTGCCAGTAGTAGGACTAGCTATTACGAGCAGTACTTC
J: TRBJ2-7
D: TRBD2
size: few
V: TRBV19

CDR3: CASSDRGTEAFF
DNA: TGTGCCAGCAGCGACAGGGGAACTGAAGCTTTCTTT
J: TRBJ1-1
D: TRBD1
size: few
V: TRBV9

CDR3: CASSSKAYEQYF
DNA: TGTGCCAGCAGTTCTAAGGCCTACGAGCAGTACTTC
J: TRBJ2-7
D: -
size: few
V: TRBV28

CDR3: CASSLSDRVASGANVLTF
DNA: TGTGCCAGCAGCCTCTCAGACAGGGTGGCCTCTGGGGCCAACGTCCTGACTTTC
J: TRBJ2-6
D: TRBD1
size: -
V: TRBV13

CDR3: CAISVGVSGNTIYF
DNA: TGTGCCATCAGTGTAGGGGTCTCTGGAAACACCATATATTTT
J: TRBJ1-3
D: -
size: -
V: TRBV10-3

CDR3: CASSSGQREGTEAFF
DNA: TGTGCCAGCAGCTCGGGACAGCGGGAGGGCACTGAAGCTTTCTTT
J: TRBJ1-1
D: TRBD1
size: -
V: TRBV7-9

CDR3: CASSPRQAPENTEAFF
DNA: TGTGCCAGCTCACCACGGCAGGCGCCGGAGAACACTGAAGCTTTCTTT
J: TRBJ1-1
D: -
size: few
V: TRBV18

CDR3: CASSPLGGGNEQFF
DNA: TGCGCCAGCAGTCCGTTGGGCGGGGGCAATGAGCAGTTCTTC
J: TRBJ2-1
D: TRBD2
size: -
V: TRBV4-1

CDR3: CASSIARNYGYTF
DNA: TGTGCCAGTAGTATTGCCCGGAACTATGGCTACACCTTC
J: TRBJ1-2
D: -
size: -
V: TRBV19

CDR3: CASSSQGSGANVLTF
DNA: TGTGCCAGCAGCAGCCAGGGGTCTGGGGCCAACGTCCTGACTTTC
J: TRBJ2-6
D: -
size: few
V: TRBV21-1

CDR3: CASRDRGADTQYF
DNA: TGTGCCAGCAGGGACAGGGGGGCAGATACGCAGTATTTT
J: TRBJ2-3
D: TRBD1
size: -
V: TRBV2

CDR3: CASSRGYEQYF
DNA: TGTGCCAGCAGCCGGGGATACGAGCAGTACTTC
J: TRBJ2-7
D: -
size: -
V: TRBV9

CDR3: CASSLSVDYSNQPQHF
DNA: TGTGCCAGCAGCTTATCGGTTGATTATAGCAATCAGCCCCAGCATTTT
J: TRBJ1-5
D: -
size: few
V: TRBV7-9

CDR3: CASRYRGPGELFF
DNA: TGTGCCAGCAGATACCGCGGTCCCGGGGAGCTGTTTTTT
J: TRBJ2-2
D: -
size: few
V: TRBV6-1

CDR3: CAWSVRINNSPLHF
DNA: TGTGCCTGGAGTGTTAGGATCAATAATTCACCCCTCCACTTT
J: TRBJ1-6
D: -
size: few
V: TRBV30

CDR3: CASRGASGYNEQFF
DNA: TGTGCCAGCAGAGGGGCTAGCGGGTACAATGAGCAGTTCTTC
J: TRBJ2-1
D: TRBD2
size: -
V: TRBV27

CDR3: CASSPPDRERTEAFF
DNA: TGTGCCAGCAGCCCTCCGGACAGGGAAAGGACTGAAGCTTTCTTT
J: TRBJ1-1
D: TRBD1
size: -
V: TRBV14

CDR3: CAINGQSNQPQHF
DNA: TGTGCCATCAACGGACAGAGCAATCAGCCCCAGCATTTT
J: TRBJ1-5
D: -
size: few
V: TRBV10-3